This is a list of T cell receptor beta chains from one sample in a study of blood T cells in healthy people across ages. A single record per CDR3 protein comes from TCRdb applying MiXCR to the 5' RACE reads. The sample includes hundreds of thousands of distinct CDR3 sequences, approximately 21% of them seen just once. Sample: blood. The source of these receptors is a man between 70 and 80 years old in good health. Each CDR3 is given with its conserved first and last residue. A D gene is named only where the DNA matches it firmly. Only some rows state a clone size, as once, few, many or a class for expanded clones.

J gene: TRBJ2-7
clone size: few
D gene: -
V gene: TRBV5-1
CDR3 protein: CASSLIANTIYEQYF
CDR3 DNA: TGCGCCAGCAGCTTGATCGCCAATACTATCTACGAGCAGTACTTC

J gene: TRBJ2-4
clone size: -
D gene: TRBD1
V gene: TRBV6-5
CDR3 protein: CASSSRDRDFLAKNIQYF
CDR3 DNA: TGTGCCAGCAGTTCCCGGGACAGGGACTTTCTAGCCAAAAACATTCAGTACTTC

J gene: TRBJ2-7
clone size: -
D gene: -
V gene: TRBV28
CDR3 protein: CASSSPLAKRNPSYEKCF
CDR3 DNA: TGTGCCAGCTCCTCCCCCCTAGCCAAGCGGAACCCCTCCTACGAGAAGTGCTTC

J gene: TRBJ2-5
clone size: few
D gene: -
V gene: TRBV27
CDR3 protein: CASSPIFGTQETQYF
CDR3 DNA: TGTGCCAGCAGCCCAATTTTCGGGACCCAGGAGACCCAGTACTTC

J gene: TRBJ2-5
clone size: -
D gene: -
V gene: TRBV9
CDR3 protein: CASSVVQGVQETQYF
CDR3 DNA: TGTGCCAGCAGCGTAGTGCAGGGTGTCCAAGAGACCCAGTACTTC

J gene: TRBJ2-3
clone size: -
D gene: TRBD2
V gene: TRBV7-6
CDR3 protein: CASSYGTTSTDAQYF
CDR3 DNA: TGTGCCAGCAGCTACGGGACTACTAGCACAGATGCGCAGTATTTT

J gene: TRBJ1-1
clone size: few
D gene: -
V gene: TRBV18
CDR3 protein: CASSAGVWTEAFF
CDR3 DNA: TGTGCCAGCTCTGCAGGGGTTTGGACTGAAGCTTTCTTT

J gene: TRBJ2-5
clone size: many
D gene: TRBD1
V gene: TRBV5-6
CDR3 protein: CASSNRQGVRETQYF
CDR3 DNA: TGTGCCAGCAGCAACCGACAGGGGGTAAGAGAGACCCAGTACTTC

J gene: TRBJ2-7
clone size: few
D gene: -
V gene: TRBV19
CDR3 protein: CASSPGHLSEQYF
CDR3 DNA: TGTGCCAGTAGTCCCGGACACCTTTCGGAGCAGTACTTC

J gene: TRBJ2-6
clone size: few
D gene: -
V gene: TRBV28
CDR3 protein: CASSLIGASGANVLTF
CDR3 DNA: TGTGCCAGCAGTTTAATTGGGGCTTCTGGGGCCAACGTCCTGACTTTC

J gene: TRBJ2-3
clone size: few
D gene: -
V gene: TRBV25-1
CDR3 protein: CASSEAPLGLPDTQYF
CDR3 DNA: TGTGCCAGCAGTGAGGCCCCTCTGGGGCTCCCAGATACGCAGTATTTT

J gene: TRBJ2-4
clone size: few
D gene: TRBD1
V gene: TRBV5-5
CDR3 protein: CVSSFAPGGSTKNIQYF
CDR3 DNA: TGTGTCAGCAGCTTTGCTCCAGGGGGCTCAACCAAAAACATTCAGTACTTC

J gene: TRBJ2-3
clone size: -
D gene: -
V gene: TRBV6-1
CDR3 protein: CASSEWGDRGDTQYF
CDR3 DNA: TGTGCCAGCAGTGAATGGGGGGACCGGGGAGATACGCAGTATTTT

J gene: TRBJ2-3
clone size: few
D gene: TRBD2
V gene: TRBV7-6
CDR3 protein: CASSHSGNSDTQYF
CDR3 DNA: TGTGCCAGCAGCCATAGCGGGAACTCGGATACGCAGTATTTT

J gene: TRBJ1-4
clone size: -
D gene: TRBD1
V gene: TRBV7-2
CDR3 protein: CASSAQAGGDEKLFF
CDR3 DNA: TGTGCCAGCAGCGCCCAGGCAGGGGGCGATGAAAAACTGTTTTTT

J gene: TRBJ2-1
clone size: -
D gene: -
V gene: TRBV6-1
CDR3 protein: CASFSSSTQGSYNEQFF
CDR3 DNA: TGTGCCAGCTTTTCGTCATCGACTCAGGGCTCCTACAATGAGCAGTTCTTC

J gene: TRBJ1-2
clone size: few
D gene: TRBD1
V gene: TRBV25-1
CDR3 protein: CASKGQGGGYGYTF
CDR3 DNA: TGTGCCAGCAAAGGACAGGGGGGAGGCTATGGCTACACCTTC

J gene: TRBJ2-7
clone size: many
D gene: -
V gene: TRBV7-2
CDR3 protein: CASSLAVYEQYF
CDR3 DNA: TGTGCCAGCAGCTTAGCGGTATACGAGCAGTACTTC

J gene: TRBJ1-1
clone size: -
D gene: TRBD1
V gene: TRBV6-1
CDR3 protein: CASSETRGYTEAFF
CDR3 DNA: TGTGCCAGCAGTGAAACCAGGGGGTACACTGAAGCTTTCTTT

J gene: TRBJ2-7
clone size: -
D gene: TRBD2
V gene: TRBV6-2/TRBV6-3
CDR3 protein: CASSYGTREQYF
CDR3 DNA: TGTGCCAGCAGTTACGGGACTAGGGAGCAGTACTTC

J gene: TRBJ2-7
clone size: -
D gene: -
V gene: TRBV7-8
CDR3 protein: CASSLGFYSYEQYF
CDR3 DNA: TGTGCCAGCAGCTTAGGTTTTTACTCCTACGAGCAGTACTTC

J gene: TRBJ2-5
clone size: -
D gene: -
V gene: TRBV28
CDR3 protein: CASSLPAGAQYF
CDR3 DNA: TGTGCCAGCAGTTTACCCGCCGGGGCCCAGTACTTC

J gene: TRBJ2-7
clone size: few
D gene: -
V gene: TRBV28
CDR3 protein: CASSLGDSEQYF
CDR3 DNA: TGTGCCAGCAGTTTAGGAGATTCCGAGCAGTACTTC

J gene: TRBJ2-7
clone size: few
D gene: TRBD2
V gene: TRBV7-2
CDR3 protein: CASSFSGLAGYEQYF
CDR3 DNA: TGTGCCAGCAGCTTTTCGGGACTAGCGGGCTACGAGCAGTACTTC

J gene: TRBJ2-7
clone size: -
D gene: -
V gene: TRBV6-5
CDR3 protein: CASRSQYGGPYEQYF
CDR3 DNA: TGTGCCAGCAGGTCGCAATACGGTGGGCCCTACGAGCAGTACTTC

J gene: TRBJ2-5
clone size: few
D gene: -
V gene: TRBV9
CDR3 protein: CASSVSSGGNQETQYF
CDR3 DNA: TGTGCCAGCAGCGTATCGAGTGGCGGGAATCAAGAGACCCAGTACTTC

J gene: TRBJ2-1
clone size: few
D gene: -
V gene: TRBV6-4
CDR3 protein: CASSARECLYNDEQFF
CDR3 DNA: TGTGCCAGCAGTGCCAGGGAGTGCCTATACAATGATGAGCAGTTCTTC

J gene: TRBJ1-5
clone size: few
D gene: TRBD1
V gene: TRBV20-1
CDR3 protein: CSAIPGGSSNQPQHF
CDR3 DNA: TGCAGTGCCATACCAGGGGGGAGTAGCAATCAGCCCCAGCATTTT

J gene: TRBJ2-1
clone size: -
D gene: -
V gene: TRBV6-1
CDR3 protein: CASAQGPYNEQFF
CDR3 DNA: TGCGCCAGCGCCCAGGGGCCCTACAATGAGCAGTTCTTC

J gene: TRBJ1-6
clone size: -
D gene: TRBD1
V gene: TRBV20-1
CDR3 protein: CSALKGTVNSPLHF
CDR3 DNA: TGCAGTGCTCTCAAAGGGACAGTAAATTCACCCCTCCACTTT

J gene: TRBJ2-3
clone size: once
D gene: -
V gene: TRBV27
CDR3 protein: CATTLVRGDTQYF
CDR3 DNA: TGTGCCACCACCTTGGTCCGCGGGGATACGCAGTATTTT

J gene: TRBJ2-3
clone size: few
D gene: -
V gene: TRBV20-1
CDR3 protein: CSANAGTTDTQYF
CDR3 DNA: TGCAGTGCAAACGCCGGGACTACAGATACGCAGTATTTT

J gene: TRBJ2-3
clone size: -
D gene: -
V gene: TRBV29-1
CDR3 protein: CSVATASRADTQYF
CDR3 DNA: TGCAGCGTTGCAACGGCTAGCCGCGCAGATACGCAGTATTTT

J gene: TRBJ1-1
clone size: few
D gene: TRBD1
V gene: TRBV18
CDR3 protein: CASSQKGQGGTEAFF
CDR3 DNA: TGTGCCAGCTCACAAAAGGGACAGGGAGGCACTGAAGCTTTCTTT

J gene: TRBJ2-2
clone size: few
D gene: TRBD2
V gene: TRBV12-3/TRBV12-4
CDR3 protein: CASRAGAGTGELFF
CDR3 DNA: TGTGCCAGCAGGGCGGGAGCGGGAACCGGGGAGCTGTTTTTT

J gene: TRBJ2-5
clone size: -
D gene: TRBD2
V gene: TRBV2
CDR3 protein: CASSLAGGTETQYF
CDR3 DNA: TGTGCCAGCAGTTTAGCGGGAGGTACAGAGACCCAGTACTTC

J gene: TRBJ2-3
clone size: -
D gene: -
V gene: TRBV7-2
CDR3 protein: CASSLMTDTQYF
CDR3 DNA: TGTGCCAGCAGCTTAATGACAGATACGCAGTATTTT

J gene: TRBJ2-2
clone size: many
D gene: TRBD1
V gene: TRBV12-3/TRBV12-4
CDR3 protein: CASSLRGYGGELFF
CDR3 DNA: TGTGCCAGCAGTCTCAGGGGGTACGGCGGGGAGCTGTTTTTT

J gene: TRBJ1-1
clone size: -
D gene: TRBD1
V gene: TRBV7-9
CDR3 protein: CASSPSTGVNTEAFF
CDR3 DNA: TGTGCCAGCAGCCCATCGACAGGGGTGAACACTGAAGCTTTCTTT

J gene: TRBJ2-5
clone size: many
D gene: TRBD1
V gene: TRBV11-2
CDR3 protein: CASSMTGGVETQYF
CDR3 DNA: TGTGCCAGCAGCATGACAGGGGGCGTGGAGACCCAGTACTTC

J gene: TRBJ2-5
clone size: -
D gene: TRBD2
V gene: TRBV4-1
CDR3 protein: CASSQDLAGGLVSLETQYF
CDR3 DNA: TGCGCCAGCAGCCAAGATCTTGCGGGAGGTCTCGTTTCGTTGGAGACCCAGTACTTC

J gene: TRBJ2-5
clone size: many
D gene: -
V gene: TRBV28
CDR3 protein: CASSLLEETQYF
CDR3 DNA: TGTGCCAGCAGTTTACTAGAAGAGACCCAGTACTTC

J gene: TRBJ1-2
clone size: -
D gene: -
V gene: TRBV14
CDR3 protein: CASSQGLPDNYGYTF
CDR3 DNA: TGTGCCAGCAGCCAAGGTTTGCCAGATAACTATGGCTACACCTTC

J gene: TRBJ2-4
clone size: -
D gene: -
V gene: TRBV6-5
CDR3 protein: CASSYGSWAKNIQCF
CDR3 DNA: TGTGCCAGCAGTTATGGGTCGTGGGCCAAAAACATTCAGTGCTTC

J gene: TRBJ2-3
clone size: few
D gene: -
V gene: TRBV20-1
CDR3 protein: CSAQRAGSSTDTQYF
CDR3 DNA: TGCAGTGCGCAGAGGGCGGGTTCGAGCACAGATACGCAGTATTTT

J gene: TRBJ1-5
clone size: -
D gene: -
V gene: TRBV5-1
CDR3 protein: CASSLNGNQPQHF
CDR3 DNA: TGCGCCAGCAGTCTGAATGGGAATCAGCCCCAGCATTTT

J gene: TRBJ2-1
clone size: -
D gene: TRBD2
V gene: TRBV7-2
CDR3 protein: CASSISSGGAYNEQFF
CDR3 DNA: TGTGCCAGCAGCATATCTAGCGGGGGGGCTTACAATGAGCAGTTCTTC

J gene: TRBJ2-5
clone size: -
D gene: -
V gene: TRBV20-1
CDR3 protein: CSAYRANQETQYF
CDR3 DNA: TGCAGTGCTTACCGGGCCAACCAAGAGACCCAGTACTTC

J gene: TRBJ2-7
clone size: few
D gene: TRBD2
V gene: TRBV20-1
CDR3 protein: CSARGLLAGHSNEQYF
CDR3 DNA: TGCAGTGCTAGAGGCCTACTAGCGGGGCACTCCAACGAGCAGTACTTC